This T cell receptor (beta chain) was identified in a study of shared clonotypes between healthy human individuals (dated by TCRdb to the early 2020s). About the full investigation: A few men and a couple of women, aged 18 to 49 years, made up the cohort. Blood TCR repertoires of roughly 5 healthy adults were deeply sequenced to estimate repertoire size and the extent of clonotype sharing between individuals. For each donor, CD4 naive and CD4 memory were each given three plates, CD8 naive was given two plates, and CD8 memory was given one plate. Each donor's leukapheresis produced roughly between about 0.85 and 10 billion PBMCs. To increase sequencing depth and limit assay-specific biases, different laboratories used diverse techniques to prepare libraries and sequence TCR repertoires. The full study reports these points: Compared with non-shared clonotypes, clonotypes shared by all four sorted-subset donors had higher generation probabilities. Pairwise subsampling indicated that sequencing depth was expected to affect the degree of clonotype sharing among donors. Incomplete sequencing was indicated by rarefaction of sorted-subset datasets, despite the large sequencing depth. Larger estimated clonotype richness was generally found for naive subsets than for memory subsets. Sampling was restricted to blood, and TCR repertoires in tissues likely differ from the TCR repertoires found in blood. Because the study included only a small number of donors, the genetic and exposure-history diversity represented was limited. Across a handful of donors, around 5% of naive CD4, more than 3% of naive CD8, around 2.5% of memory CD4, and around 0.4% of memory CD8 clonotypes were shared.

About this clone: The antigen this receptor binds is unknown. No base-level quality is on record; no much larger clone is a single base apart.

TCR CDR3 regions were amplified from genomic DNA by multiplex PCR using the deep immunoSEQ assay. Genomic DNA extracted from each cell subset was distributed evenly over all wells of several immunoSEQ 96-well plates, and each plate served as one replicate. For sorted subsets, around 0.2 ug of genomic DNA, equivalent to roughly 30,000 T cell genomes, went into each replicate PCR. Purified libraries were quantified with a Qubit 3.0 fluorometer, sized on a Bioanalyzer 2100, and re-quantified with the KAPA Library Quantification kit. Every immunoSEQ 96-well plate was sequenced on a dedicated single-read 150-cycle Illumina NextSeq 550 flow cell. The authors processed their data as follows. The immunoSEQ output contained only junctional sequences without quality scores, so filtering could not match that applied to full-length reads. To assign V/J genes and CDR3, sequences were annotated against IMGT germline references using PyIR, a Python wrapper for IgBLAST v1.9. Reads with weak V/J assignments (E-value above 1e-6), missing CDR3, stop codons, out-of-frame junctions, or ambiguous translated residues were removed. A V3J clonotype was defined by an identical inferred V gene, J gene, and CDR3 amino acid sequence. Percentage overlap between repertoires was calculated by dividing the number of shared unique clonotypes by the size of the smaller repertoire. Richness of each repertoire was evaluated using RTK rarefaction, the Chao1 estimator, and Recon v2.1 estimates of unobserved clonotypes. OLGA was used to compute generation probabilities for all TCRbeta clonotypes that the gDNA method yielded from a handful of donors. What TCRdb holds here is the immuneACCESS table cut down to in-frame rearrangements. Part of the clones is not present; checked against another copy, under half of the missing clones reflect an unresolved V gene, and the others are unexplained. V and J calls and clone size are copied from that table; D and trimming were computed from the DNA. This sample gives roughly 2.5 million clones in total; roughly 92% of them show up just once. The top ten clonotypes cover about 0.13% of the sample.

The donors were healthy, HIV-negative adults with no recently reported acute infections or vaccinations. Every donor was a Caucasian adult living in Nashville, Tennessee, USA. CD4+ T cells were enriched through magnetic negative selection, after which naive cells were positively selected on CD45RA and the remaining negative fraction served as the memory subset. Blood was obtained by leukapheresis, after which PBMCs were separated by Ficoll-Histopaque density gradient centrifugation and cryopreserved in liquid nitrogen vapor phase. Analytical flow cytometry was used to check the purity and quantity of every magnetically sorted T cell population. From each sorted fraction, genomic DNA was isolated and quantified by UV absorbance on a Nanodrop 2000c. From the cysteine up to the phenylalanine, the CDR3 has a length of 13 residues. The CDR3 DNA has 39 bases and is translated from base 1. Sequences SQVTM (CDR1) and ANQGSEA (CDR2) are obtained from the germline V gene. After removal of 7 bases from V and 8 bases from J, the junction retains 7 bases not matched to a gene.

The chain is made from TRBV29-1 and TRBJ1-4, with 10 bases matching TRBD1. What was sequenced was naive CD4+ T cells sorted from blood. Reading the label with the study, this specimen's cell subset or site is: CD45RA+ positively selected. The receptor was isolated from a man aged 18 to 29 in good health. The DNA is TGCAGCGCCTTGACAGGGGGCGACGAAAAACTGTTTTTT. It codes for CSALTGGDEKLFF.